The clone carrying this T cell receptor (beta chain) has just a few counts. Its matching antigen is unknown. This sample is drawn from a study of T cell repertoires in cytomegalovirus infection. At the level of the study: Shared public TCR beta signatures pointed to both CMV infection and a matching HLA type. Study-wide results and caveats: Predominance within the ex vivo response was attributable to HLA-C-restricted CMV-specific TCR beta clonotypes. Accumulated public TCR beta family frequency recognized individuals carrying CMV together with the relevant HLA.

Germline CDR1 SGHNT, CDR2 YYREEE (reference sequence). V dropped 6 bases and J dropped 4; count of bases not matched to a gene: 5. The CDR3 totals 13 residues. Each CDR3 protein is one row after TCRdb ran MiXCR on the reads. Among 200,000 to 300,000 distinct CDR3 sequences listed, around 15% were seen once. Sequenced material: PBMCs. The clonotype comes from a human donor in good health (CMV status not recorded). Some clones in this sample may be carry-over from other donors' samples. The chain recombines TRBV5-4 with TRBJ2-3; 7 bases map to TRBD2. The CDR3 coding sequence is TGTGCCAGCAAGGGAGGGCAGGCAGATACGCAGTATTTT. Encoded protein: CASKGGQADTQYF.